One sample yielded the 20 T cell receptor beta chains listed below, sequenced in a study of control samples from healthy donors and cancer patients. Method: immunoSEQ multiplex PCR; TCRdb's copy keeps in-frame clones and lacks some. The sample shows 200,000 to 250,000 clones, roughly 94% of them seen only once. What was sequenced was blood. The receptors originated from a man between 50 and 59 years old in good health.

This clone was counted a single time. In nucleotides, the CDR3 is TGTGCCAGCAGTGAATCCCATCCGAGATTAGGGACCCAGTACTTC. Protein product: CASSESHPRLGTQYF. The V gene is TRBV25-1, the J gene TRBJ2-5; D unclear. The CDR3 extends over 15 amino acids. Trimming removed 1 base at V and 7 bases at J, with 16 bases between. Germline lookup yields CDR1 MGHDK and CDR2 SYGVNS.

V and J are TRBV2 and TRBJ2-1, with 9 bases identical to TRBD2. CDR3 size: 14 residues. Trimming cost V 8 bases and J 6 bases; bases outside gene matches: 8. The V gene's germline CDR1 is SNHLY and CDR2 FYNNEI. The CDR3 DNA sequence: TGTGCCAGCTCTGCGGGGGGGACACTCAATGAGCAGTTCTTC. Translating it yields CASSAGGTLNEQFF.

J is TRBJ1-2 and V is TRBV7-3, with 7 bases aligning to TRBD1. Germline-derived CDR1 and CDR2 are SGHTA and FQGTGA. The CDR3 extends over 13 amino acids. V gave up 5 bases and J gave up 5 bases; unmatched junction bases: 5. The CDR3 loop reads CASSHGQAYGYTF. The CDR3 DNA is TGTGCCAGCAGCCACGGACAGGCTTATGGCTACACCTTC.

This chain joins TRBV27 and TRBJ2-7, with 7 bases lining up with TRBD1. The CDR3 is made up of 14 amino acids. The ends lost 5 bases at V and 0 bases at J; junction bases unmatched: 4. CDR1 MNHEY and CDR2 SMNVEV come from the germline V gene (reference sequence). The CDR3 region has the DNA TGTGCCAGCAGTAAGGGGGCATTCTCCTACGAGCAGTACTTC. Translation gives CASSKGAFSYEQYF.

This clone appeared once. The junction departs from the called germline gene at one end, perhaps through a read error. This chain connects TRBV20-1 to TRBJ2-3, with D tentatively TRBD2 (5 bases). This CDR3 region has 12 residues. The germline V gene encodes CDR1 DFQATT and CDR2 SNEGSKA (reference sequence). The CDR3 nucleotides are TGCAGTCCTAGTAGCGGCACAGATACGCAGTATTTT. This gives the protein CSPSSGTDTQYF.

The rearrangement joins TRBV6-4 to TRBJ1-2; 9 bases are a match to TRBD1. This CDR3 has 13 residues. The trim removed 6 bases at V and 8 bases at J, leaving 7 bases unmatched. Germline V gene lookup returns CDR1 MRHNA and CDR2 SNTAGT. The CDR3 DNA follows: TGTGCCAGCAGGCCGGGACAGGGTATCGGCTACACCTTC. It encodes CASRPGQGIGYTF.

The chain recombines TRBV11-2 with TRBJ2-5; 8 nucleotides agree with TRBD1. Germline CDR1 SGHAT, CDR2 FQNNGV. The CDR3 is 13 residues long. Unmatched junction bases numbered 3, after V lost 5 bases and J lost 4 bases. Written as DNA, the CDR3 is TGTGCCAGCAGCCCAGGGACAGGAGAGACCCAGTACTTC. Its translation is CASSPGTGETQYF.

This sequence joins TRBV6-5 and TRBJ2-2; no definite D call. Trimming shortened V by 5 bases and J by 7 bases, and 11 bases separated the two germline ends. The CDR3 is 13 residues long. Germline V lookup: CDR1 MNHEY, CDR2 SVGAGI. CDR3 protein: CASSQERVGELFF. CDR3 bases: TGTGCCAGCAGTCAGGAGAGAGTCGGGGAGCTGTTTTTT.

The gene calls are TRBV6-5 and TRBJ2-3; no reliable D call. The ends were cut back, 7 bases at V and 1 base at J, with 9 bases in the middle. CDR1 MNHEY and CDR2 SVGAGI come from the germline V gene. CDR3 length: 13 residues. DNA of the CDR3: TGTGCCAGCATTCGCGCGGGCACAGATACGCAGTATTTT. Its protein product is CASIRAGTDTQYF.

The J gene is TRBJ1-2, the V gene TRBV6-5, with 9 nucleotides matching TRBD1. The V gene end was trimmed by 6 bases and the J gene end by 4 bases; junction bases not matched to a gene: 9. The CDR3 sequence is 15 residues long. Germline V gene sequence: CDR1 MNHEY, CDR2 SVGAGI. The CDR3 reads CASSGLQGAGYGYTF. CDR3 bases: TGTGCCAGCAGCGGATTACAGGGGGCGGGCTATGGCTACACCTTC.

The chain joins TRBV6-1 to TRBJ2-6; no firm D call. Trimming removed 4 bases at V and 2 bases at J, with 12 bases between. This CDR3 has 16 residues. From germline, CDR1 is MNHNS and CDR2 SASEGT. The CDR3 region is CASSGNFFPGANVLTF. Here the CDR3 DNA reads TGTGCCAGCAGTGGCAACTTCTTCCCTGGGGCCAACGTCCTGACTTTC.

This clone was counted once. The rearrangement links TRBV28 to TRBJ1-5; a weak D match, TRBD1 (6 bases). The V end lost 10 bases, the J end lost 3 bases, and 13 bases lay between the germline ends. This CDR3 has 13 residues. Per germline, CDR1 MDHEN and CDR2 SYDVKM. The CDR3: CATKGGYNQPQHF. The CDR3 coding sequence is TGTGCCACCAAGGGGGGCTACAATCAGCCCCAGCATTTT.

The chain employs TRBV5-1 and TRBJ1-5, with 7 bases aligning to TRBD1. V trimming: 4 bases; J trimming: 0 bases; junction bases outside the gene matches: 4. The length of the CDR3 is 15 residues. Looked up from germline, CDR1 is SGHRS and CDR2 is YFSETQ. The CDR3 sequence: CASSPGQYSNQPQHF. CDR3 sequence (DNA): TGCGCCAGCAGCCCGGGACAGTATAGCAATCAGCCCCAGCATTTT. Together with reference TRBV5-1 and TRBJ1-5, the CDR3 gives the full variable domain: KAGVTQTPRYLIKTRGQQVTLSCSPISGHRSVSWYQQTPGQGLQFLFEYFSETQRNKGNFPGRFSGRQFSNSRSEMNVSTLELGDSALYLCASSPGQYSNQPQHFGDGTRLSIL.

The chain links TRBV6-5 to TRBJ1-1; no reliable D call. There are 14 residues in the CDR3. Trimming removed 5 bases at V and 3 bases at J, with 13 bases between. Germline lookup yields CDR1 MNHEY and CDR2 SVGAGI. The CDR3 DNA is TGTGCCAGCAGTATTAGTGAGGGATACACTGAAGCTTTCTTT. Protein sequence: CASSISEGYTEAFF.

This chain's CDR3 is CAAEDSRSGNTIYF. DNA for the CDR3: TGTGCCGCCGAGGATAGCCGCTCTGGAAACACCATATATTTT. The J gene is TRBJ1-3, the V gene TRBV28; D is undetermined. The germline V gene encodes CDR1 MDHEN and CDR2 SYDVKM. CDR3 length: 14 amino acids. The V and J ends lost 11 bases and 0 bases respectively, with 14 bases between them.

The chain links TRBV6-5 to TRBJ1-3, with a possible D match to TRBD1 (6 bases). Germline loops: CDR1 MNHEY, CDR2 SVGAGI. The V and J ends lost 0 bases and 8 bases respectively, with 11 bases between them. This CDR3 is built from 14 residues. For the CDR3, the DNA is TGTGCCAGCAGTTACTCCGGGGGCCCTGACACCATATATTTT. Translating it yields CASSYSGGPDTIYF.

The chain links TRBV2 to TRBJ1-6; 8 bases agree with TRBD1. CDR1 SNHLY and CDR2 FYNNEI come from the germline V gene. CDR3 length: 14 residues. J gave up 6 bases and V 8 bases, and 6 bases lay outside the gene matches. CDR3 region: CASGSDRGNSPLHF. In nucleotides, the CDR3 is TGTGCCAGCGGATCAGACAGGGGTAATTCACCCCTCCACTTT.

The chain couples TRBV7-2 to TRBJ1-2; 11 bases fit TRBD1. Germline V CDR1 and CDR2: SGHTA, FQGNSA. The J segment lost 5 bases and the V segment lost 5 bases, leaving 4 bases of the junction unmatched. The CDR3 has 14 amino acids. The CDR3 DNA follows: TGTGCCAGCAGCCACGGGACAGGGGGATATGGCTACACCTTC. Translating it yields CASSHGTGGYGYTF. The entire variable domain, with the rest obtained from reference TRBV7-2 and TRBJ1-2, is as follows: GAGVSQSPSNKVTEKGKDVELRCDPISGHTALYWYRQSLGQGLEFLIYFQGNSAPDKSGLPSDRFSAERTGGSVSTLTIQRTQQEDSAVYLCASSHGTGGYGYTFGSGTRLTVV.

The V call is TRBV5-1, the J call TRBJ2-1; 15 bases are shared with TRBD2. This CDR3 region has 17 residues. Germline-derived CDR1 and CDR2 are SGHRS and YFSETQ. The J segment lost 7 bases and the V segment lost 4 bases, leaving 9 bases of the junction unmatched. The CDR3 sequence: CASSPTGLAGGHNEQFF. The DNA for the CDR3 is TGCGCCAGCAGCCCAACAGGACTAGCGGGGGGGCATAATGAGCAGTTCTTC.

This chain joins TRBV5-1 and TRBJ2-3; 16 bases match TRBD2. The length of the CDR3 is 15 residues. V trimming: 0 bases; J trimming: 14 bases; junction bases outside the gene matches: 6. Germline V lookup: CDR1 SGHRS, CDR2 YFSETQ. This CDR3 is CASSLEGTSGGAWYF. The CDR3 nucleotides read TGCGCCAGCAGCTTGGAAGGGACTAGCGGGGGGGCCTGGTATTTT.